This TCR beta chain was sequenced for a study of CD8+ T cells in alopecia areata. Notes on the study in general: Sequencing of scalp tissue also captures the resident alphabeta T cells of normal skin.

Trimming cost V 4 bases and J 0 bases, with 4 bases left between them. CDR1 MNHNS and CDR2 SASEGT come from the germline V gene. The CDR3 consists of 13 residues. In this sample, this clone turned up a few times. Antigen unknown. Extracted from the samples, RNA was reverse transcribed into cDNA to serve as the sequencing template. Clones were sequenced by immunoSEQ multiplex PCR, and TCRdb holds only the in-frame ones, with some missing. The sample records about 150,000 clones, 45% to 60% being singletons. The sequence was obtained from a human donor with alopecia areata. V gene TRBV6-1 combines with J gene TRBJ2-1, with D unclear. Sequences were obtained from CD4+ T cells sorted from blood. As DNA, the CDR3 is TGTGCCAGCAGTGTCCACTCCTACAATGAGCAGTTCTTC. Its translation is CASSVHSYNEQFF.